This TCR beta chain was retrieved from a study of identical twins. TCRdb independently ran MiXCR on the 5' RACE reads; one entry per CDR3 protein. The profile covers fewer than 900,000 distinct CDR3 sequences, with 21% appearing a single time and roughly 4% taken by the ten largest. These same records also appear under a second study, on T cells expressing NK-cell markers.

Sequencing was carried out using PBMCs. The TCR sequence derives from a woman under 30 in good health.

The CDR3 region has the DNA TGTGCCAGCAGCGCTAGGATGACCGGGGAGCTGTTTTTT. Its translation: CASSARMTGELFF. The V gene is TRBV11-3, the J gene TRBJ2-2; D is unresolved. Germline CDR1 is SGHNT and CDR2 is YENEEA. Deletions cut 5 bases from V and 5 bases from J, with 9 bases between. The CDR3 covers 13 residues. Combining the CDR3 with reference TRBV11-3 and TRBJ2-2 gives the whole variable domain EAGVVQSPRYKIIEKKQPVAFWCNPISGHNTLYWYLQNLGQGPELLIRYENEEAVDDSQLPKDRFSAERLKGVDSTLKIQPAELGDSAVYLCASSARMTGELFFGEGSRLTVL.